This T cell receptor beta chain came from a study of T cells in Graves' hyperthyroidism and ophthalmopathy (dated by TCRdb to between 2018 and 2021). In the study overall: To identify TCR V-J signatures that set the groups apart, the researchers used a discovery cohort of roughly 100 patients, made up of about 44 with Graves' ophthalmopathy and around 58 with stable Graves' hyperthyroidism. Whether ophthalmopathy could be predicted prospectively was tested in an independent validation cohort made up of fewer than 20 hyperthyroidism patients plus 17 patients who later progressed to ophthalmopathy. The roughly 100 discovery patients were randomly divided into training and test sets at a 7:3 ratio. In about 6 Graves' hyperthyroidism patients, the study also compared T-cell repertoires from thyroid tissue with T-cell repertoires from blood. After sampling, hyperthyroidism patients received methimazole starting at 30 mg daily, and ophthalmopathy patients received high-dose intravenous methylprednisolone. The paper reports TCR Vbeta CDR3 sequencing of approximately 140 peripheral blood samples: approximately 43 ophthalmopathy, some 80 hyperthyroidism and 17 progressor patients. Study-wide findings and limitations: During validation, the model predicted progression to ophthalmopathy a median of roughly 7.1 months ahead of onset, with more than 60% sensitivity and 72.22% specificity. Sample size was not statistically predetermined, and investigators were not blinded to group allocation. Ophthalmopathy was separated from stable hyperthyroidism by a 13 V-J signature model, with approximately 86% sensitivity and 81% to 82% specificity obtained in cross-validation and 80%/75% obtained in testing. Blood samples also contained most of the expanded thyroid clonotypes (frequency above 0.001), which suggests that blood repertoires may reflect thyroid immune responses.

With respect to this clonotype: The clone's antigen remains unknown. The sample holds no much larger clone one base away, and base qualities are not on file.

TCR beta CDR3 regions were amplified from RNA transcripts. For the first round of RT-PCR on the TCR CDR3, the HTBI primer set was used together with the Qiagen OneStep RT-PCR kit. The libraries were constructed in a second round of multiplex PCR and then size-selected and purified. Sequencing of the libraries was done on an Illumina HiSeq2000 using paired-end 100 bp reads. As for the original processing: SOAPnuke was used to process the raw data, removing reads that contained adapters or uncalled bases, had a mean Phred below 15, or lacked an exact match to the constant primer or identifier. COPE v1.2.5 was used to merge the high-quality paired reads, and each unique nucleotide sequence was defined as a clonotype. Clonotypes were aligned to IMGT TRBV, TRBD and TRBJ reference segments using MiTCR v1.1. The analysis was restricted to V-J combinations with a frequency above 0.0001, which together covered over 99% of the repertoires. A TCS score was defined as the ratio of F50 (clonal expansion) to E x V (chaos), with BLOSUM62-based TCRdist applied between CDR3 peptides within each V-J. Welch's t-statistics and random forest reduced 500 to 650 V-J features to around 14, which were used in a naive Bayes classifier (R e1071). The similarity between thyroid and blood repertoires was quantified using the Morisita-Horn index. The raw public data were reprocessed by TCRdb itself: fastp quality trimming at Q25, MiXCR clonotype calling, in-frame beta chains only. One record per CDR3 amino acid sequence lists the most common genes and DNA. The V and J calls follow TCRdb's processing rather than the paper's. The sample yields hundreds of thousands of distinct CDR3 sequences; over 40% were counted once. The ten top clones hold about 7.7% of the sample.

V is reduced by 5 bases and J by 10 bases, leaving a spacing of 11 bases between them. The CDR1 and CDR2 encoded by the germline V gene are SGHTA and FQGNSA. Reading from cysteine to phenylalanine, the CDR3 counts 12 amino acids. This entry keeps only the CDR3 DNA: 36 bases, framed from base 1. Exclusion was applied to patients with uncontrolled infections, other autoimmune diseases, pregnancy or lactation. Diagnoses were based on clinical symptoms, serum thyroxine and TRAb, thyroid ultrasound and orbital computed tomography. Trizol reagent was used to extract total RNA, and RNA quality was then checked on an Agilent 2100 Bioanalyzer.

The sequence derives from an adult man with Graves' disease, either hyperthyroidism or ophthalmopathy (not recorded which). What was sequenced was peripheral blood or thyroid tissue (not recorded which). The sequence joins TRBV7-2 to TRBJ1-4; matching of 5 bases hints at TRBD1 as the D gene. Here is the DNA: TGTGCCAGCAGCGCGGGGGGGGGAAAACTGTTTTTT. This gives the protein CASSAGGGKLFF. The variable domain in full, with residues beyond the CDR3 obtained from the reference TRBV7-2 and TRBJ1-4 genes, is GAGVSQSPSNKVTEKGKDVELRCDPISGHTALYWYRQSLGQGLEFLIYFQGNSAPDKSGLPSDRFSAERTGGSVSTLTIQRTQQEDSAVYLCASSAGGGKLFFGSGTQLSVL.